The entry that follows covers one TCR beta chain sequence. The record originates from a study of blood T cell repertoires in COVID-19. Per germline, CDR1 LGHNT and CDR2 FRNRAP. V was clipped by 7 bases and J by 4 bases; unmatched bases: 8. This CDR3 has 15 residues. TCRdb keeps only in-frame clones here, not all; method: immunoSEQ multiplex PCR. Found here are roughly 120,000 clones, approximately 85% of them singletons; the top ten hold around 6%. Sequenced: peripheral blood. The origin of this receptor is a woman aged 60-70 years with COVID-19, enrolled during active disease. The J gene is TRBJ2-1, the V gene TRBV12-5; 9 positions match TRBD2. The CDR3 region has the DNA TGTGCTAGTGCCCCCGGGACTAGCCTTTACAATGAGCAGTTCTTC. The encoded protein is CASAPGTSLYNEQFF.